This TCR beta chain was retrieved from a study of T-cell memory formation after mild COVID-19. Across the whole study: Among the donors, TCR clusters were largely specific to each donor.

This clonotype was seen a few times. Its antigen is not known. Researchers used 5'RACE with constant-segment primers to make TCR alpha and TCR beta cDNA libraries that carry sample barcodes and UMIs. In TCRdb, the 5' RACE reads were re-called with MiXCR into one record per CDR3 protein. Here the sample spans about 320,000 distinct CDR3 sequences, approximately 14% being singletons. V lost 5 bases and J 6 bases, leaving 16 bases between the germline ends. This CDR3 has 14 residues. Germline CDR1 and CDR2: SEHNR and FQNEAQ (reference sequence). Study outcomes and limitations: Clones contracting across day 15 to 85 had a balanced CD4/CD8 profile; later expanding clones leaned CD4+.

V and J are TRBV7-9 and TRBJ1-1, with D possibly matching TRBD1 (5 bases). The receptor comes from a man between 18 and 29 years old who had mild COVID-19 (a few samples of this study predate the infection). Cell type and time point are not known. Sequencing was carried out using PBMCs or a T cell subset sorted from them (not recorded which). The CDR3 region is CASSPTPTGPEAFF. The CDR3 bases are TGTGCCAGCAGCCCCACCCCCACGGGGCCTGAAGCTTTCTTT. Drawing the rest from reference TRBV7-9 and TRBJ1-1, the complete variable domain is DTGVSQNPRHKITKRGQNVTFRCDPISEHNRLYWYRQTLGQGPEFLTYFQNEAQLEKSRLLSDRFSAERPKGSFSTLEIQRTEQGDSAMYLCASSPTPTGPEAFFGQGTRLTVV.